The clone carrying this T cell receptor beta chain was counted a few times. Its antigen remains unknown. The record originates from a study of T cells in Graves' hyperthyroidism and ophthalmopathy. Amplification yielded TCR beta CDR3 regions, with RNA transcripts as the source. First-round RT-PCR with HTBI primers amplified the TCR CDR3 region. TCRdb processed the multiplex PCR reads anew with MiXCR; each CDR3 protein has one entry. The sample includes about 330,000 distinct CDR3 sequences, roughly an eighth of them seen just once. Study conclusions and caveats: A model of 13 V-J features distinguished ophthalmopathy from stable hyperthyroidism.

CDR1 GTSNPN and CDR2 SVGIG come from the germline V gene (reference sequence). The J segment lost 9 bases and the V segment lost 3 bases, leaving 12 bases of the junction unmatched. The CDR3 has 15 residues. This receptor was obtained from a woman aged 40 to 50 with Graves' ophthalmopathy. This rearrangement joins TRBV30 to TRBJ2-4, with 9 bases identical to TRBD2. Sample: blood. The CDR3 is CAWRPAGGGAFIQYF. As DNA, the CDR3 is TGTGCCTGGAGGCCGGCGGGGGGGGGCGCTTTCATTCAGTACTTC.